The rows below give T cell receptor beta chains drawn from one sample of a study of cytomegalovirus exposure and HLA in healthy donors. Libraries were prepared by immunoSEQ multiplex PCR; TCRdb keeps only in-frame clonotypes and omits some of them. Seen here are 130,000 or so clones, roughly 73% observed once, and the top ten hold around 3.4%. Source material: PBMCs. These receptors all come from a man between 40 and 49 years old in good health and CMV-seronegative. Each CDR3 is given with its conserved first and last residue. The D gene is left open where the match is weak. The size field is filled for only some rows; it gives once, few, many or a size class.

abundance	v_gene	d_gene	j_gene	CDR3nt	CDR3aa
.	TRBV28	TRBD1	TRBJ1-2	TGTGCCAGCAGTATCCTGACAGGGTGGGGCTATGGCTACACCTTC	CASSILTGWGYGYTF
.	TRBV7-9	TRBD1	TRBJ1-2	TGTGCCAGCAGCTTAGTGGCTGGACAGGACTATGGCTACACCTTC	CASSLVAGQDYGYTF
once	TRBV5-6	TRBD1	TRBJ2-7	TGTGCCAGCAGCGACTCCGGGACAGGGGGCTACGAGCAGTACTTC	CASSDSGTGGYEQYF
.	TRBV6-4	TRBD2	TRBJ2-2	TGTGCCAGCAGTCGCCAGACTAGCGGGGGGACCACCGGGGAGCTGTTTTTT	CASSRQTSGGTTGELFF
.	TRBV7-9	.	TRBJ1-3	TGTGCCAGCAGCCGGAGCCTCGGCGGGGGAAACACCATATATTTT	CASSRSLGGGNTIYF
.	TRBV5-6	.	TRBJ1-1	TGTGCCAGCAGCTGGAGAGGGGGTGAAGCTTTCTTT	CASSWRGGEAFF
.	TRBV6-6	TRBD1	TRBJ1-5	TGTGCCAGCAGTTACCCTCCGGGACAGGGTTTTCAGCCCCAGCATTTT	CASSYPPGQGFQPQHF
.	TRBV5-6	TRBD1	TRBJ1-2	TGTGCCAGCAGCTTGCGGGACAGGGGGTTTTTTGGTGGCTACACCTTC	CASSLRDRGFFGGYTF
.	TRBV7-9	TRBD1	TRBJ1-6	TGTGCCAGCAGCCTAGGACAGGGGGCTCATTCACCCCTCCACTTT	CASSLGQGAHSPLHF
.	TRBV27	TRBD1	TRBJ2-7	TGTGCCAGCAGTTTTGGGACAGGGGGGGGCGAGCAGTACTTC	CASSFGTGGGEQYF
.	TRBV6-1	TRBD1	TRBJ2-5	TGTGCCAGCAGTGTGGACAGGACAGAGACCCAGTACTTC	CASSVDRTETQYF
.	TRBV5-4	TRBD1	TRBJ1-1	TGTGCCAGCAGCCCAAGGACAGGGGGGGGGAACACTGAAGCTTTCTTT	CASSPRTGGGNTEAFF
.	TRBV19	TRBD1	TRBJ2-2	TGTGCCAGTAGTACACGACGGACAGGGTTCGGTTTGGCCGGGGAGCTGTTTTTT	CASSTRRTGFGLAGELFF
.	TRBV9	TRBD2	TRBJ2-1	TGTGCCAGCAGCGGAGGGACTAATTCGATAGGGGATGAGCAGTTCTTC	CASSGGTNSIGDEQFF
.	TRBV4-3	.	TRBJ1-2	TGCGCCAGCAGCCAGGACTCCCGGGTAATCAACTATGGCTACACCTTC	CASSQDSRVINYGYTF
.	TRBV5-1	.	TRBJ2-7	TGCGCCAGCACCCAGACAGAGAGGACCTACGAGCAGTACTTC	CASTQTERTYEQYF
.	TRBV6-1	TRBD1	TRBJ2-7	TGTGCCAGCCAGACAGGGACAGGCCACGAGCAGTACTTC	CASQTGTGHEQYF
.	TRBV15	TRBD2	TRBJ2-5	TGTGCCACCAGCACCCCTTTAGGGCTAGCGGGACAAGAGACCCAGTACTTC	CATSTPLGLAGQETQYF
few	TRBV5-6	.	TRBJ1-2	TGTGCCAGCAGCTTGGCCTCGGGGGGAGGCTACACCTTC	CASSLASGGGYTF
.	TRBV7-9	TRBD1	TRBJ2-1	TGTGCCAGCAGCCTACAGGGGATGGTTTTGAATGAGCAGTTCTTC	CASSLQGMVLNEQFF
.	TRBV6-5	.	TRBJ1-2	TGTGCCAGCAGTGACGCGTGGGGAGGGGGGGGCTACACCTTC	CASSDAWGGGGYTF
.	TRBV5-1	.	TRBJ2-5	TGCGCCAGCAGCTACTACGGACTGTGGGAAGGGGAGACCCAGTACTTC	CASSYYGLWEGETQYF
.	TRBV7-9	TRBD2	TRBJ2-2	TGTGCCAGCAGCTTCGGGACTAGCGGGGGGACCGGGGAGCTGTTTTTT	CASSFGTSGGTGELFF
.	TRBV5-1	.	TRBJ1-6	TGCGCCAGCAGCACCCGGCCGATAGGGGCTGACAATTCACCCCTCCACTTT	CASSTRPIGADNSPLHF
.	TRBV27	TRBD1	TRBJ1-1	TGTGCCAGCACAGGGGGCGAGGTCGGCACTGAAGCTTTCTTT	CASTGGEVGTEAFF
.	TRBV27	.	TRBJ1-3	TGTGCCAGCAGTTACGACAGGCCTACCTCTGGAAACACCATATATTTT	CASSYDRPTSGNTIYF
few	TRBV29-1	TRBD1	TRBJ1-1	TGCAGCGTTTTACAGGGGTCGAACACTGAAGCTTTCTTT	CSVLQGSNTEAFF
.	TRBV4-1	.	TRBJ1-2	TGCGCCAGCAGGCTTAACCCAGGGAACCGAGCCTTCTATGGCTACACCTTC	CASRLNPGNRAFYGYTF
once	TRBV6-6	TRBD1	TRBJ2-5	TGTGCCAGCAGTCGGGACAGACAAGAGACCCAGTACTTC	CASSRDRQETQYF
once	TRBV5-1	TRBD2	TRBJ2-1	TGCGCCAGCAGCTGGGGTAGCGGGGGTCCGGTGTTCTTC	CASSWGSGGPVFF